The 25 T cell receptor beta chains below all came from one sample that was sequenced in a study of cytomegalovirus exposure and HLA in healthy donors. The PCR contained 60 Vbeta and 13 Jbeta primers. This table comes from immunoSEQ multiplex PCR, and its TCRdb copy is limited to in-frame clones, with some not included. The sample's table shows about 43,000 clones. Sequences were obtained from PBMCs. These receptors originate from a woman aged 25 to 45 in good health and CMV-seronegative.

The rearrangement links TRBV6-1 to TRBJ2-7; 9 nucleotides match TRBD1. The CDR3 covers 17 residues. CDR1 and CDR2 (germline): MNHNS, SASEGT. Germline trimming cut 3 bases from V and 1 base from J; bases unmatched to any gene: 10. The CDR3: CASSEAWRTGVSYEQYF. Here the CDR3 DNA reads TGTGCCAGCAGTGAGGCCTGGCGGACAGGGGTTTCCTACGAGCAGTACTTC.

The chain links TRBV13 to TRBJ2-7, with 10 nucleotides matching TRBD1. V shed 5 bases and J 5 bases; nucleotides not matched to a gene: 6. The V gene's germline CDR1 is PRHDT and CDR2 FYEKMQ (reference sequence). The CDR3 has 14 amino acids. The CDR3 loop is CASSKRTGGDEQYF. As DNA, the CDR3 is TGTGCCAGCAGCAAACGGACAGGGGGGGACGAGCAGTACTTC.

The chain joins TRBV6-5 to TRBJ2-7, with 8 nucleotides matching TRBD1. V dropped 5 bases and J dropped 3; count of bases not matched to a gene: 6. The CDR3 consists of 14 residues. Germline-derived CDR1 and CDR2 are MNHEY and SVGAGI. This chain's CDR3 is CASSLGQGGYEQYF. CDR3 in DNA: TGTGCCAGCAGTCTAGGACAGGGTGGCTACGAGCAGTACTTC.

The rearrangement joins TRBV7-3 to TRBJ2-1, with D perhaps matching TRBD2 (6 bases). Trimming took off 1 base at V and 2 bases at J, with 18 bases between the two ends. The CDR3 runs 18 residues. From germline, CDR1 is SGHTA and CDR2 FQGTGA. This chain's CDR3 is CASSLKSGFTAAYNEQFF. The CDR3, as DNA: TGTGCCAGCAGCTTAAAGAGCGGGTTTACCGCAGCCTACAATGAGCAGTTCTTC.

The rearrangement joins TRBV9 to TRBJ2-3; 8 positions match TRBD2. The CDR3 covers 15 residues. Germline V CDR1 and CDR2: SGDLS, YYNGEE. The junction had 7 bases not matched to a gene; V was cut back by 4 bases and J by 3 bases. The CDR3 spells CASSPRGGRTDTQYF. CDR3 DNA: TGTGCCAGCAGCCCACGGGGGGGACGAACAGATACGCAGTATTTT.

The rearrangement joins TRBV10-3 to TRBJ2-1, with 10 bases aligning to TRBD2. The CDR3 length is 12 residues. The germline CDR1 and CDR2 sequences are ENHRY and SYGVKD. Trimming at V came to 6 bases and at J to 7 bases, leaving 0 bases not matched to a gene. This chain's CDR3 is CAIRTSGNEQFF. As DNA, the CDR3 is TGTGCCATCAGGACTAGCGGGAATGAGCAGTTCTTC.

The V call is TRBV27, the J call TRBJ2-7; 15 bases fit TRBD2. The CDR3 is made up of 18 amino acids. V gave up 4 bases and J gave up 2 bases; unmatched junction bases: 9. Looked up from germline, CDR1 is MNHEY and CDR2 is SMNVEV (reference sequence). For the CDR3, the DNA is TGTGCCAGCAGTTCCCGGACTAGCGGGAGGGCCGGGGCCTACGAGCAGTACTTC. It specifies CASSSRTSGRAGAYEQYF.

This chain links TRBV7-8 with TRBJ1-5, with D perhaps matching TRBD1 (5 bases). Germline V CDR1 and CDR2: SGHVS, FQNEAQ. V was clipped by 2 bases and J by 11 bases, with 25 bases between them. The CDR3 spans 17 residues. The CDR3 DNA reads TGTGCCAGCAGCTTAACCCCCCCCCAGACAGTTCTCCGGGCCCAGCATTTT. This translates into CASSLTPPQTVLRAQHF.

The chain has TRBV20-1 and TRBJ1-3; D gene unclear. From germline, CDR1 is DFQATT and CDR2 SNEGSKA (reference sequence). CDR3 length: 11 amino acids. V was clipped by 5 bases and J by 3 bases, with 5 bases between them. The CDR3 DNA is TGCAGTGCTGAGGATGGAAACACCATATATTTT. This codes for CSAEDGNTIYF.

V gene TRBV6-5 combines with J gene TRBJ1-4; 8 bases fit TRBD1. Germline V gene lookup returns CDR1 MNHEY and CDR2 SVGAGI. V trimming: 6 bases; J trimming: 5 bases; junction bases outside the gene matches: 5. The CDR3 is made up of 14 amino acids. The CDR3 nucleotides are TGTGCCAGCAGCCTGACAGGGGTGAATGAAAAACTGTTTTTT. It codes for CASSLTGVNEKLFF.

CDR3 in amino acids: CASSLDRDYEQYF. CDR3 nucleotides: TGTGCCAGCAGCCTAGACAGGGACTACGAGCAGTACTTC. The V call is TRBV6-5, the J call TRBJ2-7, with 7 bases identical to TRBD1. Trimming took 6 bases from V and 3 from J; bases not matched to a gene: 5. Per germline, CDR1 MNHEY and CDR2 SVGAGI. CDR3 length: 13 amino acids.

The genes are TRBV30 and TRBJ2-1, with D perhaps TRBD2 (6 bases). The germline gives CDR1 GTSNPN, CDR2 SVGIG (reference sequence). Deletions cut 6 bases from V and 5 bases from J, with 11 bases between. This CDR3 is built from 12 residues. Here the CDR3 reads CACNGRDNEQFF. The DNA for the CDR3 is TGTGCCTGCAACGGGAGAGACAATGAGCAGTTCTTC.

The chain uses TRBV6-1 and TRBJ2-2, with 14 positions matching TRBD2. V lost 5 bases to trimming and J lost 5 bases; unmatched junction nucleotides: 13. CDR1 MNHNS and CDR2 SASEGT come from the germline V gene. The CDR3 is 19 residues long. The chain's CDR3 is CASSKDPGLAGVNTGELFF. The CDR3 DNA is TGTGCCAGCAGTAAAGACCCGGGACTAGCGGGAGTGAATACCGGGGAGCTGTTTTTT.

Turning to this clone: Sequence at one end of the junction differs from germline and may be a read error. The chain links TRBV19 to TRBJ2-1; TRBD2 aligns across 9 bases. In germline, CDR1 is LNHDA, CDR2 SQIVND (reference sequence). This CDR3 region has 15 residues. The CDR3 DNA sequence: TGTGCCAGTAGACTGACTAGCGGCTCCGACAATGAGCAGTTCTTC. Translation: CASRLTSGSDNEQFF.

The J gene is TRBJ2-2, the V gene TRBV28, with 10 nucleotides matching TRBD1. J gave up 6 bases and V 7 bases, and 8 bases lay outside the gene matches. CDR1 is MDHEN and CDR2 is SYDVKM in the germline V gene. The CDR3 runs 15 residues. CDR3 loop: CASTPGTGVPGELFF. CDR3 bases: TGTGCCAGCACCCCCGGGACAGGGGTTCCCGGGGAGCTGTTTTTT. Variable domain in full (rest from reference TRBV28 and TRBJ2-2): DVKVTQSSRYLVKRTGEKVFLECVQDMDHENMFWYRQDPGLGLRLIYFSYDVKMKEKGDIPEGYSVSREKKERFSLILESASTNQTSMYLCASTPGTGVPGELFFGEGSRLTVL.

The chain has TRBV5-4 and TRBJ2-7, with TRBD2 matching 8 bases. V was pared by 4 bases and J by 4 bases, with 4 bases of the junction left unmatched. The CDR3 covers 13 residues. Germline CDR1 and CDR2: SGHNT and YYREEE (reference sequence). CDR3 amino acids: CASSLSGRYEQYF. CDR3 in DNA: TGTGCCAGCAGCCTCAGCGGGAGATACGAGCAGTACTTC.

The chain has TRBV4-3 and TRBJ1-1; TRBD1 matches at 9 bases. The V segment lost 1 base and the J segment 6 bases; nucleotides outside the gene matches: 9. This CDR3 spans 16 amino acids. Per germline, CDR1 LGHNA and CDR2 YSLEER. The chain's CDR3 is CASSQGQETGGAEAFF. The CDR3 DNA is TGCGCCAGCAGCCAAGGACAGGAAACAGGGGGCGCTGAAGCTTTCTTT.

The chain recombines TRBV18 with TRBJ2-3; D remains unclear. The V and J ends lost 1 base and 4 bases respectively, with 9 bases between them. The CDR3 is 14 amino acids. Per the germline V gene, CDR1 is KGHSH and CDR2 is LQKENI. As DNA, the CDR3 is TGTGCCAGCTCACCACGGGCCATGGCAGATACGCAGTATTTT. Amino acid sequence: CASSPRAMADTQYF.

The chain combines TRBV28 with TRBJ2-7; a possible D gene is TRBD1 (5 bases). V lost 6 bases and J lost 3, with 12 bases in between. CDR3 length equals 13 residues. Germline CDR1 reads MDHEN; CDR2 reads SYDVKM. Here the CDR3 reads CASSISDSYEQYF. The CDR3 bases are TGTGCCAGCAGCATTTCTGACAGCTACGAGCAGTACTTC.

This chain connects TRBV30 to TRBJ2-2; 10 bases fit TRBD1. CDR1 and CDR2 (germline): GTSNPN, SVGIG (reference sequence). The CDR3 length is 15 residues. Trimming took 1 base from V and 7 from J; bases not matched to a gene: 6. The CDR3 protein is CAWSGQGAQGGELFF. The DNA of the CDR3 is TGTGCCTGGAGTGGACAGGGGGCGCAAGGCGGGGAGCTGTTTTTT.

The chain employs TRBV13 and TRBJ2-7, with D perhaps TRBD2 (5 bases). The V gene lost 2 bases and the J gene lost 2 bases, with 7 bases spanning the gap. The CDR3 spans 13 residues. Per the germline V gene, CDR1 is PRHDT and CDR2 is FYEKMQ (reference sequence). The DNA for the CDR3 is TGTGCCAGCAGCTTATTCGGGGCCTACGAGCAGTACTTC. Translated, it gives CASSLFGAYEQYF.

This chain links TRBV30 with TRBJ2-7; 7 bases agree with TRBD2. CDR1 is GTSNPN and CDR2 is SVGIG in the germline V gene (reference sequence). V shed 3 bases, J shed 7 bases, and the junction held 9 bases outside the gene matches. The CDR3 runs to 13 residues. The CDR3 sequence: CAWRGRGSVEQYF. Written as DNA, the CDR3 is TGTGCCTGGAGAGGTCGCGGGAGCGTAGAGCAGTACTTC.

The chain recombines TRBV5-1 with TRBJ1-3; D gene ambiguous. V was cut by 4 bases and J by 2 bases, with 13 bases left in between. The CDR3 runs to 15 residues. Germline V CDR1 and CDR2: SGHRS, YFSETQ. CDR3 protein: CASSIGAGTGNTIYF. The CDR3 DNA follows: TGCGCCAGCAGCATTGGTGCGGGGACTGGAAACACCATATATTTT.

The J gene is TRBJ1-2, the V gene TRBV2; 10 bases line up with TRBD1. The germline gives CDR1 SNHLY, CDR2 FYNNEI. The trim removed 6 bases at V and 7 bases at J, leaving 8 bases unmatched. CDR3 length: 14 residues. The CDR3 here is CASSAGQGTGGYTF. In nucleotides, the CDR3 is TGTGCCAGCAGCGCGGGACAGGGGACGGGTGGCTACACCTTC.

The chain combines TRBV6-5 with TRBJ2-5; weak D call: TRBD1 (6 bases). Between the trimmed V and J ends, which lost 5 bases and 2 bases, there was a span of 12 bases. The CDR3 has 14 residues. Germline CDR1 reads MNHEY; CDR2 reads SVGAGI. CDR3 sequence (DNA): TGTGCCAGCAGTCCCCGGGACACTCAAGAGACCCAGTACTTC. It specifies CASSPRDTQETQYF.